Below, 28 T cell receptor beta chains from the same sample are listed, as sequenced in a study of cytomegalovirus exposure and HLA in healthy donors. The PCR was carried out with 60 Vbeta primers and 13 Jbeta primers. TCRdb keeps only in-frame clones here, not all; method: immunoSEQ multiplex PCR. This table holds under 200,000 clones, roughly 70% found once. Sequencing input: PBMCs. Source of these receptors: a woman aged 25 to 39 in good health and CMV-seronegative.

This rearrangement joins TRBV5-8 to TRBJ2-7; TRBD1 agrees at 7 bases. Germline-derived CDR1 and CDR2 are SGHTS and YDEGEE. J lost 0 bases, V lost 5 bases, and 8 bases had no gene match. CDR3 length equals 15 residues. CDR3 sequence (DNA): TGTGCCAGCAGTTCGCATCGACAGGGCTCCTACGAGCAGTACTTC. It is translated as CASSSHRQGSYEQYF.

Here the CDR3 reads CASSRDRGPTDTQYF. In DNA, the CDR3 is TGTGCCAGCAGTCGGGACAGGGGGCCCACAGATACGCAGTATTTT. This chain links TRBV6-1 with TRBJ2-3; TRBD1 agrees at 12 bases. The germline V gene encodes CDR1 MNHNS and CDR2 SASEGT. The V and J ends lost 5 bases and 2 bases, in that order; junction bases with no gene match: 2. CDR3 size: 15 residues.

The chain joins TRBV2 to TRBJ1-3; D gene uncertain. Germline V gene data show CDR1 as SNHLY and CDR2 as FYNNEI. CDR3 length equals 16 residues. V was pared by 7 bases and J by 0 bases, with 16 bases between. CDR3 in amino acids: CASMVVATYSGNTIYF. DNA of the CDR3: TGTGCCAGCATGGTCGTCGCTACGTACTCTGGAAACACCATATATTTT.

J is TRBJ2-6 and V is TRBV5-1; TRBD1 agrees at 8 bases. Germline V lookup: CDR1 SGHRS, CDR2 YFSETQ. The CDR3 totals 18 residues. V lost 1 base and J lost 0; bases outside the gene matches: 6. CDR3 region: CASSLHRDRSSGANVLTF. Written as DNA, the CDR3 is TGCGCCAGCAGCTTGCACCGGGACAGGAGCTCTGGGGCCAACGTCCTGACTTTC. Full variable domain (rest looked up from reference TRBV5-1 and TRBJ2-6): KAGVTQTPRYLIKTRGQQVTLSCSPISGHRSVSWYQQTPGQGLQFLFEYFSETQRNKGNFPGRFSGRQFSNSRSEMNVSTLELGDSALYLCASSLHRDRSSGANVLTFGAGSRLTVL.

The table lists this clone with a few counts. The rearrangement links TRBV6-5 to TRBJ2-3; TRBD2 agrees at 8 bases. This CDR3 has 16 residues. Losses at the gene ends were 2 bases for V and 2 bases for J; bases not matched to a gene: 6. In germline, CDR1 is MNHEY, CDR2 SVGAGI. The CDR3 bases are TGTGCCAGCAGTTACGGAACTAGCGGTCCCACAGATACGCAGTATTTT. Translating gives CASSYGTSGPTDTQYF.

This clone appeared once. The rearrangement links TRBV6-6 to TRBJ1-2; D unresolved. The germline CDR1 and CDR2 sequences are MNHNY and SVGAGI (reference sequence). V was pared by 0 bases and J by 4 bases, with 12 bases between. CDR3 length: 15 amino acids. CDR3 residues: CASSYSTTTIYGYTF. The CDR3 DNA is TGTGCCAGCAGTTACTCGACTACGACCATCTATGGCTACACCTTC.

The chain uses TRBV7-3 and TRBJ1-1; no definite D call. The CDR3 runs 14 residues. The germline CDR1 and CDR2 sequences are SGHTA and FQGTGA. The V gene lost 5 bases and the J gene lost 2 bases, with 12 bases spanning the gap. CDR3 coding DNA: TGTGCCAGCAGCCTCTCGGACTCAAACACTGAAGCTTTCTTT. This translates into CASSLSDSNTEAFF.

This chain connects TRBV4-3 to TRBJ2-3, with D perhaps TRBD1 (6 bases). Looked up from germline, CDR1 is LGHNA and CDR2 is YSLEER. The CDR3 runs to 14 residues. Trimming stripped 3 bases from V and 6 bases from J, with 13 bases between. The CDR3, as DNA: TGCGCCAGCAGCCAGCAGGGGCCCATCGATACGCAGTATTTT. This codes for CASSQQGPIDTQYF.

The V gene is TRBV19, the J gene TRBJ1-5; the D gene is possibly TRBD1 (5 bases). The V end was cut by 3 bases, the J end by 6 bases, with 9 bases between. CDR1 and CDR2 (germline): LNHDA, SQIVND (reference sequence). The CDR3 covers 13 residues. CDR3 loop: CASSMGRGQPQHF. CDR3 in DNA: TGTGCCAGTAGTATGGGGAGGGGTCAGCCCCAGCATTTT.

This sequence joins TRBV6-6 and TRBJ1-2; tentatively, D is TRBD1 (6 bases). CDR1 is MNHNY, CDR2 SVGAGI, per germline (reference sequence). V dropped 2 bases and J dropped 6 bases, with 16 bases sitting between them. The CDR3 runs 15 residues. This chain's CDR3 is CASSYRGGREDGYTF. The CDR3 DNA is TGTGCCAGCAGTTACAGGGGGGGCAGGGAGGATGGCTACACCTTC.

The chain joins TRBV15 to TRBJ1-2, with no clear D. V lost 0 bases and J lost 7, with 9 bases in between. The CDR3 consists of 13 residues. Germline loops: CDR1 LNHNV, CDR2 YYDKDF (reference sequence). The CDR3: CATSRDYSRGYTF. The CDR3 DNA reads TGTGCCACCAGCAGAGATTATTCGCGTGGCTACACCTTC.

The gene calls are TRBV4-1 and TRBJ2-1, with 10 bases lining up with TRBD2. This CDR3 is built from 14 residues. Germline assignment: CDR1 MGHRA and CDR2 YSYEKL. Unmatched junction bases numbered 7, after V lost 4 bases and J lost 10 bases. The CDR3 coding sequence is TGCGCCAGCAGCCGATCTACTAGCGGGGACGAGCAGTTCTTC. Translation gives CASSRSTSGDEQFF.

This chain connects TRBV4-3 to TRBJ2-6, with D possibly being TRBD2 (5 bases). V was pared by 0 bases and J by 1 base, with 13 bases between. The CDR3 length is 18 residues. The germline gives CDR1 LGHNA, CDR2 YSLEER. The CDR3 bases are TGCGCCAGCAGCCAAGATAAGGGCAGGAGGTCTGGGGCCAACGTCCTGACTTTC. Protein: CASSQDKGRRSGANVLTF.

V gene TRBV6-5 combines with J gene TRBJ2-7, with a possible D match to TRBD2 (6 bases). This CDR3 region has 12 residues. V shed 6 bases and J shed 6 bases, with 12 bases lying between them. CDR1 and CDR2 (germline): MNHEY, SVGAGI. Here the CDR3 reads CASSRQGLEQYF. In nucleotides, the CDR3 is TGTGCCAGCAGCCGCCAGGGACTCGAGCAGTACTTC.

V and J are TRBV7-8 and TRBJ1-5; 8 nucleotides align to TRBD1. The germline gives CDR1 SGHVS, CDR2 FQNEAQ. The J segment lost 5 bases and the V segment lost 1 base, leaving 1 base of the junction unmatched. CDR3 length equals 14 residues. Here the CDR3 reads CASSLGTGYQPQHF. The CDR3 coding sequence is TGTGCCAGCAGCTTAGGGACAGGGTATCAGCCCCAGCATTTT.

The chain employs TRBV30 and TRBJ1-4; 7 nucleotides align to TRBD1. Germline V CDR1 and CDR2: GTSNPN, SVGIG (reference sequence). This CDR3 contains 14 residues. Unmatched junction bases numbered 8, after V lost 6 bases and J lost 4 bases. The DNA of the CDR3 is TGTGCCTGCTTGCAGGGGGGCGTTAATGAAAAACTGTTTTTT. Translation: CACLQGGVNEKLFF. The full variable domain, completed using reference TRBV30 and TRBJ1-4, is SQTIHQWPATLVQPVGSPLSLECTVEGTSNPNLYWYRQAAGRGLQLLFYSVGIGQISSEVPQNLSASRPQDRQFILSSKKLLLSDSGFYLCACLQGGVNEKLFFGSGTQLSVL.

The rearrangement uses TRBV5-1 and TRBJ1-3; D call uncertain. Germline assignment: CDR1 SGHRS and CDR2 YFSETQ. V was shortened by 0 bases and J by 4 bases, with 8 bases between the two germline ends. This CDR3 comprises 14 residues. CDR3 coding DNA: TGCGCCAGCAGCTTGGTAACAGAAGGAAACACCATATATTTT. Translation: CASSLVTEGNTIYF.

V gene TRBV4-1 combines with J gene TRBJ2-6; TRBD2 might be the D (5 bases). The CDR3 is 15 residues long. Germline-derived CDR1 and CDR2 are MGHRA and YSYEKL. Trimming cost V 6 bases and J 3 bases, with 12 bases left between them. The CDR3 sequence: CASRPIGLGANVLTF. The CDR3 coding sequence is TGCGCCAGCAGACCAATAGGACTTGGGGCCAACGTCCTGACTTTC.

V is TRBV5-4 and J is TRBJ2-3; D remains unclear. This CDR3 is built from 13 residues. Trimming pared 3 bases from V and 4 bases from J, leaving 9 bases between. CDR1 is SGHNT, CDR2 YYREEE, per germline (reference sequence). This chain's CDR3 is CASSSTTADTQYF. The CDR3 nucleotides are TGTGCCAGCAGCTCCACAACCGCAGATACGCAGTATTTT.

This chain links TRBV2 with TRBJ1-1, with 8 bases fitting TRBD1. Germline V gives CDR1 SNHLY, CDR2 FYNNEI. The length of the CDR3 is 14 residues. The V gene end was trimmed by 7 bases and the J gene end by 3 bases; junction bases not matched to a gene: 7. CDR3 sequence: CASTRTGLDTEAFF. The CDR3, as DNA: TGTGCCAGCACTCGGACAGGGCTTGACACTGAAGCTTTCTTT.

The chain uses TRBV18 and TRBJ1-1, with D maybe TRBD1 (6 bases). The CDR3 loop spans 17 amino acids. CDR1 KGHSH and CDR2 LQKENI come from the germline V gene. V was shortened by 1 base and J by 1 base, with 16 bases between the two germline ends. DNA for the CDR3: TGTGCCAGCTCACCACGAGGGGTGACAGGAGCGAACACTGAAGCTTTCTTT. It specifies CASSPRGVTGANTEAFF.

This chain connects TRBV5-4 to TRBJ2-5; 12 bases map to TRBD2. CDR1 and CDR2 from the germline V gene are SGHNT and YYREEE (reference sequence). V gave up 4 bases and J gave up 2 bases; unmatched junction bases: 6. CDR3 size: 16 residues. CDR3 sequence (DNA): TGTGCCAGCAGCCGAGGACTAGCGGGGTTTCAAGAGACCCAGTACTTC. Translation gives CASSRGLAGFQETQYF. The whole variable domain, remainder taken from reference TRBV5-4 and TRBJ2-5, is ETGVTQSPTHLIKTRGQQVTLRCSSQSGHNTVSWYQQALGQGPQFIFQYYREEENGRGNFPPRFSGLQFPNYSSELNVNALELDDSALYLCASSRGLAGFQETQYFGPGTRLLVL.

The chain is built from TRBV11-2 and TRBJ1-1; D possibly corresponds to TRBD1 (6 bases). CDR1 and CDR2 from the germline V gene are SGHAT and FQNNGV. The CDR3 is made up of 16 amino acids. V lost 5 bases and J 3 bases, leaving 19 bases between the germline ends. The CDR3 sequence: CASSQAGSGGDTEAFF. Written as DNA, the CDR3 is TGTGCCAGCAGCCAAGCGGGGTCGGGGGGCGACACTGAAGCTTTCTTT.

In DNA, the CDR3 is TGTGCCAGCAGCTTAGCGACAGGGGGCGTCTATGGCTACACCTTC. Protein product: CASSLATGGVYGYTF. The chain couples TRBV7-2 to TRBJ1-2; TRBD1 matches at 10 bases. The length of the CDR3 is 15 residues. Trimming took 0 bases from V and 4 from J; bases not matched to a gene: 2. The germline V gene has CDR1 SGHTA and CDR2 FQGNSA.

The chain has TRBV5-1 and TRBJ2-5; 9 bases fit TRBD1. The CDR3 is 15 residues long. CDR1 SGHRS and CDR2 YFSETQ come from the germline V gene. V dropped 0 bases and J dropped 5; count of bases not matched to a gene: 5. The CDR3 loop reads CASSLARQGVETQYF. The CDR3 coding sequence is TGCGCCAGCAGCTTGGCGAGACAGGGGGTTGAGACCCAGTACTTC.

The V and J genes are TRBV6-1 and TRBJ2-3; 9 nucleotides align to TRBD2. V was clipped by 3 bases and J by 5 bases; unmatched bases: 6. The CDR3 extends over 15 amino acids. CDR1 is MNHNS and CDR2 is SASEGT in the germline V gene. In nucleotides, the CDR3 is TGTGCCAGCAGTGACTCGGGACTAGCAAGAGATACGCAGTATTTT. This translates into CASSDSGLARDTQYF.

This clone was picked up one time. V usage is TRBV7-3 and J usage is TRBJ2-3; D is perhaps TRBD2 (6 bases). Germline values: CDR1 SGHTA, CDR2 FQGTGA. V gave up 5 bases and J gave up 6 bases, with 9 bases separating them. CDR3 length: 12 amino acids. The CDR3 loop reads CASSLSGDTQYF. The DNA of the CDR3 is TGTGCCAGCAGCCTCAGCGGGGATACGCAGTATTTT. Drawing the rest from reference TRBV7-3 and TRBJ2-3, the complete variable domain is GAGVSQTPSNKVTEKGKYVELRCDPISGHTALYWYRQSLGQGPEFLIYFQGTGAADDSGLPNDRFFAVRPEGSVSTLKIQRTERGDSAVYLCASSLSGDTQYFGPGTRLTVL.

The CDR3 sequence: CASSPPGGTPYEQYF. The CDR3, as DNA: TGTGCCAGCAGCCCCCCCGGCGGGACCCCCTACGAGCAGTACTTC. The chain carries TRBV11-3 and TRBJ2-7; D possibly corresponds to TRBD2 (6 bases). Germline loops: CDR1 SGHNT, CDR2 YENEEA. The CDR3 spans 15 residues. V lost 5 bases and J 2 bases, leaving 16 bases between the germline ends.